The 30 T cell receptor beta chains below come from one sample, sequenced in a study of T cells in Graves' hyperthyroidism and ophthalmopathy. What was amplified from RNA transcripts were TCR beta CDR3 regions. First-round RT-PCR of the TCR CDR3 relied on the HTBI primer set. TCRdb ran MiXCR on the multiplex PCR reads and lists one entry per CDR3 protein. Of 530,000 or so distinct CDR3 sequences listed, approximately 17% are singletons. Sequenced: blood. Every receptor here comes from a woman in her late teens or twenties with Graves' ophthalmopathy.

This clonotype was recorded at least ten times. This chain uses TRBV6-1 with TRBJ1-5; 7 bases fit TRBD1. The J segment lost 1 base and the V segment lost 6 bases, leaving 9 bases of the junction unmatched. CDR3 size: 16 residues. Per the germline V gene, CDR1 is MNHNS and CDR2 is SASEGT. The DNA of the CDR3 is TGTGCCAGCAGCTCACAGGGGAGCCAAAGCAATCAGCCCCAGCATTTT. This gives the protein CASSSQGSQSNQPQHF.

This clonotype was seen only a few times. The chain recombines TRBV28 with TRBJ1-6, with no clear D. Trimming shortened V by 7 bases and J by 2 bases, and 18 bases separated the two germline ends. From germline, CDR1 is MDHEN and CDR2 SYDVKM. The CDR3 spans 17 residues. The CDR3 region is CASTYNTEVAYNSPLHF. CDR3 nucleotide sequence: TGTGCCAGCACCTATAACACAGAGGTCGCCTATAATTCACCCCTCCACTTT.

V gene TRBV30 combines with J gene TRBJ1-1; D gene ambiguous. CDR3 size: 14 residues. Trimming took off 2 bases at V and 1 base at J, with 11 bases between the two ends. Germline CDR1 GTSNPN, CDR2 SVGIG (reference sequence). The CDR3 DNA sequence: TGTGCCTGGAGTATTAGGTGGGGGAACACTGAAGCTTTCTTT. Translating gives CAWSIRWGNTEAFF.

In its sample, this clonotype was seen a few times. The chain combines TRBV7-2 with TRBJ1-2; 7 bases are a match to TRBD1. Germline values: CDR1 SGHTA, CDR2 FQGNSA. CDR3 length: 14 residues. The J segment lost 3 bases and the V segment lost 1 base, leaving 2 bases of the junction unmatched. The CDR3 DNA reads TGTGCCAGCAGCTTAGGGGACAGCTACTATGGCTACACCTTC. Translating it yields CASSLGDSYYGYTF. The whole variable domain, remainder taken from reference TRBV7-2 and TRBJ1-2, is GAGVSQSPSNKVTEKGKDVELRCDPISGHTALYWYRQSLGQGLEFLIYFQGNSAPDKSGLPSDRFSAERTGGSVSTLTIQRTQQEDSAVYLCASSLGDSYYGYTFGSGTRLTVV.

This clonotype was recorded at least ten times. This chain uses TRBV28 with TRBJ1-5; 7 bases line up with TRBD1. The CDR3 runs to 15 residues. Losses at the gene ends were 7 bases for V and 6 bases for J; bases not matched to a gene: 12. CDR1 and CDR2 from the germline V gene are MDHEN and SYDVKM. The CDR3 nucleotides are TGTGCCAGCACCTCCCTGGGGGACAGCCCTCAGCCCCAGCATTTT. Amino acid sequence: CASTSLGDSPQPQHF.

This clonotype was observed at least ten times. The chain recombines TRBV11-2 with TRBJ2-3; D call uncertain. V was cut by 5 bases and J by 6 bases, with 12 bases left in between. Germline V gene data show CDR1 as SGHAT and CDR2 as FQNNGV. The CDR3 contains 13 residues. CDR3 protein: CASSDETVDTQYF. As DNA, the CDR3 is TGTGCCAGCAGCGACGAGACGGTGGATACGCAGTATTTT.

This clonotype was seen many times. The genes are TRBV3-1 and TRBJ2-2; D call uncertain. V was pared by 4 bases and J by 1 base, with 4 bases between. Germline V gene sequence: CDR1 LGHDT, CDR2 YNNKEL (reference sequence). The CDR3 totals 13 residues. CDR3 DNA: TGTGCCAGCAGCCCAGAGAACACCGGGGAGCTGTTTTTT. Its translation is CASSPENTGELFF.

This clonotype was seen more than once but under ten times. The CDR3 sequence: CASSIIAGDVGQPQHF. CDR3 DNA sequence: TGTGCCAGTAGTATCATAGCAGGGGATGTCGGTCAGCCCCAGCATTTT. The V gene is TRBV19, the J gene TRBJ1-5; D is perhaps TRBD1 (6 bases). With 3 bases removed from V and 6 bases from J, the gap between germline ends came to 18 bases. This CDR3 contains 16 residues. CDR1 is LNHDA, CDR2 SQIVND, per germline (reference sequence).

The genes are TRBV11-2 and TRBJ2-2, with a possible D match to TRBD2 (5 bases). The V gene lost 4 bases and the J gene lost 5 bases, with 14 bases spanning the gap. This CDR3 has 15 residues. The germline V gene has CDR1 SGHAT and CDR2 FQNNGV. CDR3 nucleotides: TGTGCCAGCAGCTCGGGCGAGGGATGGACCGGGGAGCTGTTTTTT. Protein product: CASSSGEGWTGELFF.

This clonotype was recorded a few times. The chain joins TRBV5-1 to TRBJ1-2, with no clear D. There are 11 residues in the CDR3. Per the germline V gene, CDR1 is SGHRS and CDR2 is YFSETQ. The V end lost 0 bases, the J end lost 6 bases, and 3 bases lay between the germline ends. The CDR3 protein is CASSLVHGYTF. DNA for the CDR3: TGCGCCAGCAGCTTGGTTCATGGCTACACCTTC.

Ten or more counts support this clonotype. The chain employs TRBV29-1 and TRBJ2-3, with 8 nucleotides matching TRBD2. Germline lookup yields CDR1 SQVTM and CDR2 ANQGSEA. The ends lost 4 bases at V and 2 bases at J; junction bases unmatched: 8. This CDR3 is 15 amino acids long. The CDR3 reads CSVGFTSGYTDTQYF. CDR3 coding DNA: TGCAGCGTTGGTTTTACTAGCGGATACACAGATACGCAGTATTTT.

The chain has TRBV19 and TRBJ2-1; D unclear. The V end lost 3 bases, the J end lost 4 bases, and 10 bases lay between the germline ends. Germline V gene lookup returns CDR1 LNHDA and CDR2 SQIVND (reference sequence). The CDR3 spans 14 residues. DNA for the CDR3: TGTGCCAGTAGTATCGCCCCCGGATACAATGAGCAGTTCTTC. Translating gives CASSIAPGYNEQFF.

This clonotype was detected many times. The J gene is TRBJ2-3, the V gene TRBV5-8; 12 bases fit TRBD2. The CDR3 is made up of 17 amino acids. The V segment lost 4 bases and the J segment 4 bases; nucleotides outside the gene matches: 10. Germline CDR1 reads SGHTS; CDR2 reads YDEGEE. For the CDR3, the DNA is TGTGCCAGCAGCCCCAGACTAGCGGGAGTGCTCTCAGATACGCAGTATTTT. Amino acids: CASSPRLAGVLSDTQYF.

In its sample, this clonotype was seen a few times. This chain connects TRBV6-1 to TRBJ1-4; 7 nucleotides align to TRBD1. The V segment lost 6 bases and the J segment 0 bases; nucleotides outside the gene matches: 7. The CDR3 spans 16 residues. Germline-derived CDR1 and CDR2 are MNHNS and SASEGT. CDR3 DNA: TGTGCCAGCAGCTCTGGACAGGCTTCAACTAATGAAAAACTGTTTTTT. Its translation is CASSSGQASTNEKLFF.

This rearrangement joins TRBV7-3 to TRBJ1-3, with D tentatively TRBD1 (6 bases). Germline V lookup: CDR1 SGHTA, CDR2 FQGTGA. The CDR3 totals 15 residues. V was pared by 4 bases and J by 3 bases, with 13 bases between. The CDR3 DNA follows: TGTGCCAGCAGCTCAGAGGACAGTTTTGGAAACACCATATATTTT. Amino acids: CASSSEDSFGNTIYF.

This clonotype was seen a few times. This chain links TRBV30 with TRBJ2-3; weak D call: TRBD2 (5 bases). The germline gives CDR1 GTSNPN, CDR2 SVGIG (reference sequence). This CDR3 is 15 amino acids long. The V end lost 3 bases, the J end lost 3 bases, and 16 bases lay between the germline ends. The CDR3 region is CAWREDPPGTDTQYF. The CDR3 nucleotides read TGTGCCTGGAGGGAGGACCCCCCTGGAACAGATACGCAGTATTTT. Full variable domain (remainder filled in from reference TRBV30 and TRBJ2-3): SQTIHQWPATLVQPVGSPLSLECTVEGTSNPNLYWYRQAAGRGLQLLFYSVGIGQISSEVPQNLSASRPQDRQFILSSKKLLLSDSGFYLCAWREDPPGTDTQYFGPGTRLTVL.

This clonotype was counted many times. The genes are TRBV7-9 and TRBJ1-5; D is perhaps TRBD1 (5 bases). The V gene lost 3 bases and the J gene lost 5 bases, with 14 bases spanning the gap. The CDR3 is 15 amino acids. Looked up from germline, CDR1 is SEHNR and CDR2 is FQNEAQ (reference sequence). The CDR3 region has the DNA TGTGCCAGCAGCTTCGGAGGTGGGACTTATCAGCCCCAGCATTTT. It encodes CASSFGGGTYQPQHF.

This clonotype was recorded at least ten times. J is TRBJ2-7 and V is TRBV20-1; the match to TRBD2 covers 11 bases. V dropped 6 bases and J dropped 0; count of bases not matched to a gene: 10. Germline V gene lookup returns CDR1 DFQATT and CDR2 SNEGSKA (reference sequence). The CDR3 runs to 16 residues. The CDR3 DNA reads TGCAGTGCGCCTCGGACTAGCGGGTTGGGCTCCTACGAGCAGTACTTC. Encoded protein: CSAPRTSGLGSYEQYF.

This clonotype appeared many times. The chain couples TRBV5-1 to TRBJ2-7; maybe TRBD2 (6 bases). The germline V gene encodes CDR1 SGHRS and CDR2 YFSETQ. There are 14 residues in the CDR3. Trimming removed 0 bases from V and 3 bases from J, with 10 bases in between. DNA for the CDR3: TGCGCCAGCAGCTTGGCCCCCGGGAGCTACGAGCAGTACTTC. Protein product: CASSLAPGSYEQYF.

This clonotype was seen ten or more times. V gene TRBV28 combines with J gene TRBJ2-7; possibly TRBD1 for D (6 bases). V dropped 10 bases and J dropped 4 bases, with 17 bases sitting between them. Germline V lookup: CDR1 MDHEN, CDR2 SYDVKM. The CDR3 consists of 13 residues. CDR3 amino acids: CATHRAPLYEQYF. The CDR3, as DNA: TGTGCCACCCACAGGGCTCCCTTATACGAGCAGTACTTC.

The gene calls are TRBV13 and TRBJ2-2; TRBD2 matches 11 bases. The CDR3 contains 16 residues. The V segment lost 5 bases and the J segment 4 bases; nucleotides outside the gene matches: 6. In germline, CDR1 is PRHDT, CDR2 FYEKMQ (reference sequence). Written as DNA, the CDR3 is TGTGCCAGCAGCCATCTAGCGGGGGGATTCACCGGGGAGCTGTTTTTT. Residues: CASSHLAGGFTGELFF. The full variable domain, in which reference TRBV13 and TRBJ2-2 provide the parts outside the CDR3, is AAGVIQSPRHLIKEKRETATLKCYPIPRHDTVYWYQQGPGQDPQFLISFYEKMQSDKGSIPDRFSAQQFSDYHSELNMSSLELGDSALYFCASSHLAGGFTGELFFGEGSRLTVL.

This chain joins TRBV6-4 and TRBJ1-2; no definite D call. The V and J ends lost 9 bases and 2 bases respectively, with 10 bases between them. CDR1 and CDR2 from the germline V gene are MRHNA and SNTAGT. The CDR3 covers 12 residues. In DNA, the CDR3 is TGTGCCAGATGGCGTTTCAACTATGGCTACACCTTC. This encodes CARWRFNYGYTF.

Ten or more counts support this clonotype. This rearrangement joins TRBV12-3 or TRBV12-4 to TRBJ1-2; perhaps TRBD1 as D (6 bases). Trimming took off 1 base at V and 5 bases at J, with 11 bases between the two ends. The CDR3 is 14 residues long. The DNA for the CDR3 is TGTGCCAGCAGTTTAGGGGGGGCATATTATGGCTACACCTTC. Translating gives CASSLGGAYYGYTF.

This clonotype came up many times. This chain joins TRBV6-2 or TRBV6-3 and TRBJ2-3; the D is unclear. The germline V gene encodes CDR1 MNHEY and CDR2 SVGEGT. The CDR3 covers 16 residues. V lost 8 bases and J 2 bases, leaving 20 bases between the germline ends. CDR3 nucleotide sequence: TGTGCCAGCGGAGCCTCGCTGTGGGGTCCCACAGATACGCAGTATTTT. This gives the protein CASGASLWGPTDTQYF.

This clonotype was observed a few times. V usage is TRBV27 and J usage is TRBJ1-1, with D maybe TRBD1 (5 bases). V was clipped by 0 bases and J by 1 base, with 9 bases between them. CDR3 size: 15 residues. Germline CDR1 MNHEY, CDR2 SMNVEV (reference sequence). The CDR3 here is CASSLSARENTEAFF. The CDR3 bases are TGTGCCAGCAGTTTATCGGCCAGGGAGAACACTGAAGCTTTCTTT.

The chain links TRBV12-3 or TRBV12-4 to TRBJ1-5; D gene uncertain. The V gene lost 5 bases and the J gene lost 2 bases, with 16 bases spanning the gap. The CDR3 sequence is 16 residues long. CDR3 residues: CASSPNQDARNQPQHF. CDR3 sequence (DNA): TGTGCCAGCAGTCCTAACCAGGACGCCCGCAATCAGCCCCAGCATTTT.

This clonotype was recorded at least ten times. The V gene is TRBV30, the J gene TRBJ2-7; D gene unclear. Germline values: CDR1 GTSNPN, CDR2 SVGIG (reference sequence). With 2 bases removed from V and 3 bases from J, the gap between germline ends came to 20 bases. The CDR3 loop spans 16 amino acids. In DNA, the CDR3 is TGTGCCTGGAGTCCCTCGTGGACGGTGAAGGACTACGAGCAGTACTTC. This codes for CAWSPSWTVKDYEQYF.

In this sample, this clonotype turned up a few times. The gene calls are TRBV7-2 and TRBJ1-6, with 8 bases fitting TRBD1. CDR1 is SGHTA, CDR2 FQGNSA, per germline. The CDR3 sequence is 18 residues long. The V gene end was trimmed by 5 bases and the J gene end by 0 bases; junction bases not matched to a gene: 9. The CDR3 DNA is TGTGCCAGCAGCCGAGTACAGGGGGAGCACTCCTATAATTCACCCCTCCACTTT. Its protein is CASSRVQGEHSYNSPLHF. Supplemented by reference TRBV7-2 and TRBJ1-6, the full variable domain reads GAGVSQSPSNKVTEKGKDVELRCDPISGHTALYWYRQSLGQGLEFLIYFQGNSAPDKSGLPSDRFSAERTGGSVSTLTIQRTQQEDSAVYLCASSRVQGEHSYNSPLHFGNGTRLTVT.

A note on this clonotype: Germline and junction disagree at one end, which may indicate a read error. The chain is built from TRBV6-1 and TRBJ2-7; 7 nucleotides align to TRBD2. Per germline, CDR1 MNHNS and CDR2 SASEGT. This CDR3 is built from 14 residues. CDR3 in amino acids: CASSESGGVYGQYF. For the CDR3, the DNA is TGTGCCAGCAGTGAGTCGGGGGGAGTCTACGGGCAGTACTTC.

This clonotype was seen a handful of times. The genes are TRBV5-1 and TRBJ2-1, with 15 bases identical to TRBD2. Per germline, CDR1 SGHRS and CDR2 YFSETQ. There are 17 residues in the CDR3. The J segment lost 8 bases and the V segment lost 5 bases, leaving 11 bases of the junction unmatched. The CDR3 DNA is TGCGCCAGCAGATCGAAGGGACTAGCGGGAGGCGGTGATGAGCAGTTCTTC. Translated, it gives CASRSKGLAGGGDEQFF.